This T cell receptor (beta chain) came from a study of Graves' ophthalmopathy and Graves' hyperthyroidism. V gave up 2 bases and J gave up 4 bases, with 6 bases separating them. CDR3 length equals 13 residues. Per the germline V gene, CDR1 is MNHEY and CDR2 is SVGAGI. The authors amplified TCR beta CDR3 regions from RNA transcripts. Following a first-round RT-PCR that used HTBI primers, a second-round multiplex PCR was carried out. TCRdb re-called the multiplex PCR reads through MiXCR, storing one row per CDR3 protein. Of just over 600,000 distinct CDR3 sequences in the sample, about 20% were seen once. Excluded: other autoimmune disease, uncontrolled infection, pregnancy or lactation. PBMCs had their origin in fresh peripheral blood (about 10 ml). Regarding the study as a whole: Ophthalmopathy progression prediction by the model yielded a sensitivity of 60% to 71% and a specificity of about 72%.

This clonotype was seen at least ten times. Its antigen is unidentified. The origin of this receptor is a woman aged 18-29 years with stable Graves' hyperthyroidism. Some clones in this sample may be carry-over from other donors' samples. The chain carries TRBV6-5 and TRBJ1-3; D is unresolved. The material sequenced was peripheral blood. CDR3 nucleotides: TGTGCCAGCAGTTACGAGTCGGGAAACACCATATATTTT. Amino acid sequence: CASSYESGNTIYF.